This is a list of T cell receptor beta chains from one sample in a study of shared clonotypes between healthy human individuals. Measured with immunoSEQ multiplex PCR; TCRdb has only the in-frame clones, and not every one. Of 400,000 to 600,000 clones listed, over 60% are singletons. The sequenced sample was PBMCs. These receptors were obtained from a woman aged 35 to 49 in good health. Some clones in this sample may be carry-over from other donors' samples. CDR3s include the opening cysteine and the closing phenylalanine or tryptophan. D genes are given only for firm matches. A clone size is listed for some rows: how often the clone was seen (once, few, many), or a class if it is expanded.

cdr3_aa: CASSEGGRDTDTQYF
cdr3_nt: TGTGCCAGCAGTGAGGGCGGGAGAGACACAGATACGCAGTATTTT
v_call: TRBV6-4
clone_size: -
d_call: TRBD2
j_call: TRBJ2-3

cdr3_aa: CSVEWGSYGYTF
cdr3_nt: TGCAGCGTTGAATGGGGTAGCTATGGCTACACCTTC
v_call: TRBV29-1
clone_size: -
d_call: -
j_call: TRBJ1-2

cdr3_aa: CASSQDASAGDTQYF
cdr3_nt: TGTGCCAGCAGCCAGGATGCATCAGCGGGAGATACGCAGTATTTT
v_call: TRBV4-2
clone_size: -
d_call: -
j_call: TRBJ2-3

cdr3_aa: CAISEYRGRTEAFF
cdr3_nt: TGTGCCATCAGTGAATACAGGGGACGGACTGAAGCTTTCTTT
v_call: TRBV10-3
clone_size: -
d_call: TRBD1
j_call: TRBJ1-1

cdr3_aa: CASSLPTWAGDEETQYF
cdr3_nt: TGTGCCAGCAGCCTCCCGACTTGGGCAGGGGATGAAGAGACCCAGTACTTC
v_call: TRBV7-9
clone_size: -
d_call: -
j_call: TRBJ2-5

cdr3_aa: CASSATSPYNEQFF
cdr3_nt: TGTGCCAGCAGTGCTACTAGTCCCTACAATGAGCAGTTCTTC
v_call: TRBV27
clone_size: -
d_call: -
j_call: TRBJ2-1

cdr3_aa: CASRRLAGGPNEQFF
cdr3_nt: TGTGCCAGCAGGCGACTAGCGGGAGGGCCAAATGAGCAGTTCTTC
v_call: TRBV2
clone_size: few
d_call: TRBD2
j_call: TRBJ2-1

cdr3_aa: CASSFGSSTDTQYF
cdr3_nt: TGTGCCAGCAGCTTCGGGTCTAGCACAGATACGCAGTATTTT
v_call: TRBV7-2
clone_size: -
d_call: -
j_call: TRBJ2-3

cdr3_aa: CASSPFGGNTDTQYF
cdr3_nt: TGTGCCAGCTCACCATTTGGTGGGAACACAGATACGCAGTATTTT
v_call: TRBV18
clone_size: -
d_call: -
j_call: TRBJ2-3

cdr3_aa: CASSSVTVGSTF
cdr3_nt: TGTGCCAGCAGTTCCGTGACAGTAGGGTCGACCTTC
v_call: TRBV28
clone_size: -
d_call: -
j_call: TRBJ1-2

cdr3_aa: CASSPGAGELFF
cdr3_nt: TGTGCCAGCAGCCCAGGCGCCGGGGAGCTGTTTTTT
v_call: TRBV7-6
clone_size: many
d_call: -
j_call: TRBJ2-2

cdr3_aa: CASSLAPGQANTEAFF
cdr3_nt: TGTGCCAGCAGCTTAGCGCCGGGCCAGGCGAACACTGAAGCTTTCTTT
v_call: TRBV7-2
clone_size: -
d_call: -
j_call: TRBJ1-1

cdr3_aa: CAWRGRLTVYF
cdr3_nt: TGTGCCTGGAGGGGGCGTCTGACTGTCTACTTC
v_call: TRBV30
clone_size: few
d_call: -
j_call: TRBJ2-7

cdr3_aa: CATRVNSNEQFF
cdr3_nt: TGTGCCACCCGTGTGAACAGTAATGAGCAGTTCTTC
v_call: TRBV6-1
clone_size: -
d_call: -
j_call: TRBJ2-1

cdr3_aa: CASRPDGSNQPQHF
cdr3_nt: TGTGCAAGTCGTCCAGACGGTAGCAATCAGCCCCAGCATTTT
v_call: TRBV12-2
clone_size: once
d_call: -
j_call: TRBJ1-5

cdr3_aa: CASSLGDRYNQPQHF
cdr3_nt: TGTGCCAGCAGTTTGGGGGACAGATACAATCAGCCCCAGCATTTT
v_call: TRBV27
clone_size: -
d_call: TRBD1
j_call: TRBJ1-5

cdr3_aa: CASSLQGSGTDTQYF
cdr3_nt: TGTGCCAGCAGTCTACAGGGGTCCGGGACAGATACGCAGTATTTT
v_call: TRBV2
clone_size: -
d_call: TRBD1
j_call: TRBJ2-3

cdr3_aa: CAWSASGRRGYEQYF
cdr3_nt: TGTGCCTGGAGTGCTAGCGGGAGGCGGGGATACGAGCAGTACTTC
v_call: TRBV30
clone_size: -
d_call: TRBD2
j_call: TRBJ2-7

cdr3_aa: CAISDLNTIYF
cdr3_nt: TGTGCCATCAGTGATCTGAACACCATATATTTT
v_call: TRBV10-3
clone_size: -
d_call: -
j_call: TRBJ1-3

cdr3_aa: CASTLARVENEKLFF
cdr3_nt: TGTGCCAGCACCTTGGCGCGGGTGGAGAATGAAAAACTGTTTTTT
v_call: TRBV7-2
clone_size: few
d_call: -
j_call: TRBJ1-4

cdr3_aa: CASSVGTGVNEQFF
cdr3_nt: TGTGCCAGCAGTGTGGGGACAGGGGTCAATGAGCAGTTCTTC
v_call: TRBV6-1
clone_size: -
d_call: TRBD1
j_call: TRBJ2-1

cdr3_aa: CASGLAGFRNEQFF
cdr3_nt: TGTGCCAGCGGACTAGCGGGATTCAGGAATGAGCAGTTCTTC
v_call: TRBV19
clone_size: -
d_call: TRBD2
j_call: TRBJ2-1

cdr3_aa: CASSPRGDTGELFF
cdr3_nt: TGTGCCAGCTCACCCAGGGGAGACACCGGGGAGCTGTTTTTT
v_call: TRBV18
clone_size: many
d_call: -
j_call: TRBJ2-2

cdr3_aa: CASTTPEKPQHF
cdr3_nt: TGTGCCAGTACCACCCCGGAGAAGCCCCAGCATTTT
v_call: TRBV28
clone_size: few
d_call: -
j_call: TRBJ1-5

cdr3_aa: CASSPGTSGRVSEQFF
cdr3_nt: TGTGCCAGCAGCCCCGGGACTAGCGGGAGAGTGAGTGAGCAGTTCTTC
v_call: TRBV5-5
clone_size: -
d_call: TRBD2
j_call: TRBJ2-1

cdr3_aa: CASRLRGISASSYEQYF
cdr3_nt: TGTGCCAGCAGGCTAAGGGGGATTAGCGCGAGCTCCTACGAGCAGTACTTC
v_call: TRBV7-2
clone_size: once
d_call: -
j_call: TRBJ2-7

cdr3_aa: CASKKGTTPNYGYTF
cdr3_nt: TGTGCCAGTAAAAAAGGGACAACTCCTAACTATGGCTACACCTTC
v_call: TRBV19
clone_size: -
d_call: -
j_call: TRBJ1-2

cdr3_aa: CASSSIKGNGYTF
cdr3_nt: TGTGCCAGCAGCTCTATAAAGGGCAATGGCTACACCTTC
v_call: TRBV25-1
clone_size: -
d_call: -
j_call: TRBJ1-2

cdr3_aa: CASRQGPLYGYTF
cdr3_nt: TGTGCCAGCAGGCAGGGGCCTCTCTATGGCTACACCTTC
v_call: TRBV27
clone_size: -
d_call: -
j_call: TRBJ1-2

cdr3_aa: CAWSDTSYEQYF
cdr3_nt: TGTGCCTGGAGCGACACCTCCTACGAGCAGTACTTC
v_call: TRBV30
clone_size: -
d_call: -
j_call: TRBJ2-7

cdr3_aa: CAISESRGTEAFF
cdr3_nt: TGTGCCATCAGTGAGTCGAGGGGGACTGAAGCTTTCTTT
v_call: TRBV10-3
clone_size: -
d_call: -
j_call: TRBJ1-1

cdr3_aa: CASSQAGQGTYEQYF
cdr3_nt: TGCGCCAGCAGCCAAGCAGGACAGGGCACCTACGAGCAGTACTTC
v_call: TRBV4-1
clone_size: -
d_call: TRBD1
j_call: TRBJ2-7

cdr3_aa: CASTPGGGFSYEQYF
cdr3_nt: TGTGCCAGTACCCCCGGGGGGGGATTCTCCTACGAGCAGTACTTC
v_call: TRBV19
clone_size: -
d_call: TRBD2
j_call: TRBJ2-7

cdr3_aa: CASSQFQGGYEQYF
cdr3_nt: TGTGCCAGCAGCCAGTTTCAGGGCGGGTACGAGCAGTACTTC
v_call: TRBV11-2
clone_size: -
d_call: -
j_call: TRBJ2-7

cdr3_aa: CATGAAGGWAYEQYF
cdr3_nt: TGTGCCACCGGAGCTGCGGGAGGTTGGGCCTACGAGCAGTACTTC
v_call: TRBV5-4
clone_size: -
d_call: TRBD2
j_call: TRBJ2-7

cdr3_aa: CASSIAGGTANTGELFF
cdr3_nt: TGTGCCAGTAGTATAGCAGGAGGGACGGCGAACACCGGGGAGCTGTTTTTT
v_call: TRBV19
clone_size: once
d_call: -
j_call: TRBJ2-2

cdr3_aa: CASGQGLGSYNEQFF
cdr3_nt: TGTGCCAGCGGACAGGGGCTAGGGTCCTACAATGAGCAGTTCTTC
v_call: TRBV6-5
clone_size: many
d_call: TRBD1
j_call: TRBJ2-1

cdr3_aa: CASSMRFGDGYEQYF
cdr3_nt: TGTGCCAGTAGTATGAGGTTCGGGGATGGCTACGAGCAGTACTTC
v_call: TRBV19
clone_size: -
d_call: -
j_call: TRBJ2-7

cdr3_aa: CASSLGQTWTGELFF
cdr3_nt: TGTGCCAGCAGCCTGGGACAAACCTGGACCGGGGAGCTGTTTTTT
v_call: TRBV5-8
clone_size: -
d_call: -
j_call: TRBJ2-2

cdr3_aa: CASSWGNQETQYF
cdr3_nt: TGTGCCAGCAGCTGGGGAAACCAAGAGACCCAGTACTTC
v_call: TRBV11-2
clone_size: -
d_call: -
j_call: TRBJ2-5

cdr3_aa: CASSLVGARTDTQYF
cdr3_nt: TGCGCCAGCAGCCTTGTGGGGGCTCGCACAGATACGCAGTATTTT
v_call: TRBV4-1
clone_size: -
d_call: -
j_call: TRBJ2-3